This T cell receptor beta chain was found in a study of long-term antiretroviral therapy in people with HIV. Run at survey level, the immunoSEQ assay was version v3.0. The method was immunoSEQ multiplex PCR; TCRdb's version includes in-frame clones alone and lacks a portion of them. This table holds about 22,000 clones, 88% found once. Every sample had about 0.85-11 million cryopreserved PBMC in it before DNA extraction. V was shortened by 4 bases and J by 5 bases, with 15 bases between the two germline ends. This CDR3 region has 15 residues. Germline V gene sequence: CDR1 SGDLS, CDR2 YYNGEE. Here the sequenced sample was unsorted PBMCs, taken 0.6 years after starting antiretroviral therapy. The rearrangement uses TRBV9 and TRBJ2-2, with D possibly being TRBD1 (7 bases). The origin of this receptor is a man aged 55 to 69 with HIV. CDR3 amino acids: CASSPGGLATGELFF. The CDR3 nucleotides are TGTGCCAGCAGCCCAGGGGGGCTAGCGACCGGGGAGCTGTTTTTT.